A single sample is the source of the 6 T cell receptor beta chains below, sequenced in a study of identical twins. MiXCR, applied by TCRdb to the 5' RACE reads, yields one record per CDR3 protein. The sample yields about 920,000 distinct CDR3 sequences, 9% to 15% seen once. The sample also formed part of further work on yellow fever vaccine responses in identical twins.

Sequenced: PBMCs. The receptors were gathered from a woman aged 18-35 years in good health.

This clonotype occurred many times. This sequence joins TRBV28 and TRBJ1-6, with 11 bases lining up with TRBD1. The CDR3 runs 15 residues. CDR1 and CDR2 from the germline V gene are MDHEN and SYDVKM. V was pared by 4 bases and J by 5 bases, with 1 base of the junction left unmatched. For the CDR3, the DNA is TGTGCCAGCAGTTCGGGACAGGGGGATAATTCACCCCTCCACTTT. Its translation: CASSSGQGDNSPLHF.

There are a few counts of this clonotype. CDR3 coding DNA: TGCAGTGCTAGTCTGGGTGCCGGGGAGCTGTTTTTT. It encodes CSASLGAGELFF. This rearrangement joins TRBV20-1 to TRBJ2-2; D gene unclear. The V gene's germline CDR1 is DFQATT and CDR2 SNEGSKA (reference sequence). This CDR3 is built from 12 residues. Trimming removed 3 bases from V and 6 bases from J, with 8 bases in between.

This clonotype was seen repeatedly, ten times or more. J is TRBJ2-7 and V is TRBV5-1, with D perhaps TRBD2 (6 bases). Germline values: CDR1 SGHRS, CDR2 YFSETQ. Trimming took off 3 bases at V and 0 bases at J, with 10 bases between the two ends. CDR3 size: 14 residues. The CDR3 reads CASSSRRGSYEQYF. The CDR3 DNA reads TGCGCCAGCAGCTCCAGGCGGGGCTCCTACGAGCAGTACTTC. Variable domain in full (rest from reference TRBV5-1 and TRBJ2-7): KAGVTQTPRYLIKTRGQQVTLSCSPISGHRSVSWYQQTPGQGLQFLFEYFSETQRNKGNFPGRFSGRQFSNSRSEMNVSTLELGDSALYLCASSSRRGSYEQYFGPGTRLTVT.

This clonotype was seen only a few times. CDR3 in DNA: TGTGCCAGCAGCCAAGGGAATGGGGCCCCCAATCAGCCCCAGCATTTT. Its protein is CASSQGNGAPNQPQHF. V gene TRBV3-1 combines with J gene TRBJ1-5; D might be TRBD1 (5 bases). The CDR3 contains 16 residues. V was cut by 1 base and J by 3 bases, with 13 bases left in between. Germline V CDR1 and CDR2: LGHDT, YNNKEL (reference sequence).

This clonotype was counted a few times. This chain joins TRBV3-1 and TRBJ2-5; D possibly corresponds to TRBD1 (6 bases). Per germline, CDR1 LGHDT and CDR2 YNNKEL (reference sequence). This CDR3 has 17 amino acids. Deletions cut 4 bases from V and 5 bases from J, with 23 bases between. The CDR3 DNA follows: TGTGCCAGCAGCCTCGAAAAGCTACAGGGTCGAGTGGAGACCCAGTACTTC. Amino acids: CASSLEKLQGRVETQYF.

The chain joins TRBV29-1 to TRBJ2-1, with 13 bases identical to TRBD2. V lost 3 bases, J lost 8 bases, and 4 bases stayed unmatched. From germline, CDR1 is SQVTM and CDR2 ANQGSEA. The CDR3 is 14 residues long. The CDR3 coding sequence is TGCAGCGTTGATGGACTAGCGGGAGTGCATGAGCAGTTCTTC. Amino acids: CSVDGLAGVHEQFF.